Presented here are 20 T cell receptor beta chains from one specimen sequenced in a study of cytomegalovirus exposure and HLA in healthy donors. Researchers ran the PCR with 60 Vbeta and 13 Jbeta primers. Data came from immunoSEQ multiplex PCR; TCRdb stores just in-frame clones and leaves some out. The table shows around 80,000 clones, with over 70% occurring only once. The specimen was PBMCs. All receptors derive from a man in his forties in good health and CMV-seronegative.

This chain joins TRBV9 and TRBJ2-1, with TRBD2 matching 7 bases. V lost 4 bases and J lost 6; bases outside the gene matches: 7. This CDR3 is 14 amino acids long. Germline assignment: CDR1 SGDLS and CDR2 YYNGEE. The CDR3 spells CASSPGGTINEQFF. As DNA, the CDR3 is TGTGCCAGCAGCCCCGGCGGGACTATCAATGAGCAGTTCTTC.

The V gene is TRBV5-4, the J gene TRBJ2-7; 16 bases agree with TRBD2. This CDR3 is 17 amino acids long. Germline lookup yields CDR1 SGHNT and CDR2 YYREEE (reference sequence). The J segment lost 3 bases and the V segment lost 4 bases, leaving 7 bases of the junction unmatched. The CDR3, as DNA: TGTGCCAGCAGCCCGGGACTAGCGGGAGGGATTAGCTACGAGCAGTACTTC. Amino acid sequence: CASSPGLAGGISYEQYF.

The chain has TRBV7-2 and TRBJ2-7, with 8 bases matching TRBD2. Germline CDR1 and CDR2: SGHTA and FQGNSA. The CDR3 covers 18 residues. Losses at the gene ends were 1 base for V and 3 bases for J; bases not matched to a gene: 14. In DNA form, the CDR3 reads TGTGCCAGCAGCTTAGTATTCTTGGCGGGAGGCGCAAACTACGAGCAGTACTTC. As protein: CASSLVFLAGGANYEQYF.

In its sample, this clone was seen a few times. V is TRBV6-1 and J is TRBJ1-3; TRBD1 might be the D (6 bases). The V end lost 7 bases, the J end lost 0 bases, and 13 bases lay between the germline ends. Germline V gene lookup returns CDR1 MNHNS and CDR2 SASEGT. This CDR3 is 15 amino acids long. CDR3 protein: CASNEDSFSGNTIYF. The DNA for the CDR3 is TGTGCCAGCAATGAGGACAGCTTCTCTGGAAACACCATATATTTT.

This chain uses TRBV6-5 with TRBJ2-7; TRBD1 aligns across 9 bases. Germline lookup yields CDR1 MNHEY and CDR2 SVGAGI. This CDR3 spans 14 amino acids. Losses at the gene ends were 2 bases for V and 4 bases for J; bases not matched to a gene: 3. The CDR3 DNA reads TGTGCCAGCAGTTACCGGGACAGGGCGTACGAGCAGTACTTC. Translating gives CASSYRDRAYEQYF.

The chain couples TRBV4-2 to TRBJ1-3; D not certain. Germline CDR1 LGHNA, CDR2 YNFKEQ. The ends were cut back, 4 bases at V and 0 bases at J, with 10 bases in the middle. This CDR3 comprises 15 residues. The CDR3: CASSPERRSGNTIYF. CDR3 coding DNA: TGTGCCAGCAGCCCGGAGAGGCGCTCTGGAAACACCATATATTTT.

The chain combines TRBV6-6 with TRBJ1-5; D possibly corresponds to TRBD1 (5 bases). V dropped 10 bases and J dropped 3 bases, with 16 bases sitting between them. The CDR3 extends over 14 amino acids. Germline V gene sequence: CDR1 MNHNY, CDR2 SVGAGI (reference sequence). The CDR3 nucleotides are TGTGCCACCGCAAAACAGGAGATCAATCAGCCCCAGCATTTT. As protein: CATAKQEINQPQHF.

This clone has a handful of counts. The chain combines TRBV5-1 with TRBJ1-1; weak D call: TRBD1 (5 bases). The germline V and J ends were trimmed by 1 base and 7 bases, with 11 bases remaining between them. Looked up from germline, CDR1 is SGHRS and CDR2 is YFSETQ. This CDR3 is 13 amino acids long. CDR3 in amino acids: CASSLSGDGEAFF. CDR3 in DNA: TGCGCCAGCAGCTTGTCGGGGGATGGTGAAGCTTTCTTT.

The rearrangement uses TRBV21-1 and TRBJ2-3; the table's D call, TRBD2, has no DNA check behind it. TRBV21-1 is a known pseudogene. The CDR3 is 23 amino acids. The CDR3 is CASSGPDRGAGTSGRAGTDTQYF. CDR3 sequence (DNA): TGTGCCAGCAGCGGCCCGGACAGGGGCGCTGGGACTAGCGGGAGGGCCGGCACAGATACGCAGTATTTT.

J is TRBJ1-2 and V is TRBV6-1; perhaps TRBD1 as D (5 bases). The CDR3 consists of 15 residues. Germline V CDR1 and CDR2: MNHNS, SASEGT. The ends were cut back, 1 base at V and 6 bases at J, with 15 bases in the middle. The CDR3: CASSEEGRRVDGYTF. The CDR3 DNA reads TGTGCCAGCAGTGAAGAGGGGAGGAGAGTCGATGGCTACACCTTC.

V usage is TRBV4-2 and J usage is TRBJ2-7; 7 bases are a match to TRBD2. V dropped 0 bases and J dropped 0; count of bases not matched to a gene: 11. The CDR3 is made up of 18 amino acids. Germline lookup yields CDR1 LGHNA and CDR2 YNFKEQ. CDR3 sequence (DNA): TGTGCCAGCAGCCAAGAGGACGGAACTAGCGCCTTCTCCTACGAGCAGTACTTC. Residues: CASSQEDGTSAFSYEQYF.

This clone was seen once. The CDR3 sequence is CASRGDRISNQPQHF. CDR3 in DNA: TGTGCCAGCAGGGGGGACAGGATTAGCAATCAGCCCCAGCATTTT. The chain couples TRBV21-1 to TRBJ1-5; the DNA was not compared with TRBD1, the D call given in the table. TRBV21-1 is termed a pseudogene. CDR3 length equals 15 residues.

This clone was observed a few times. The genes are TRBV6-1 and TRBJ1-3; D is perhaps TRBD1 (6 bases). The CDR3 consists of 14 residues. V gave up 3 bases and J gave up 5 bases, with 11 bases separating them. CDR1 MNHNS and CDR2 SASEGT come from the germline V gene. The CDR3 DNA reads as TGTGCCAGCAGTGAGGTTCAGGGGAGAAACACCATATATTTT. The encoded protein is CASSEVQGRNTIYF.

V usage is TRBV10-3 and J usage is TRBJ2-1, with a weak D call TRBD2 (5 bases). Trimming removed 6 bases at V and 4 bases at J, with 13 bases between. The CDR3 consists of 14 residues. Germline V gene sequence: CDR1 ENHRY, CDR2 SYGVKD. The CDR3 DNA is TGTGCCATCAGGGACTCGAATAAATACAATGAGCAGTTCTTC. It specifies CAIRDSNKYNEQFF.

A single count supports this clone. This chain uses TRBV10-3 with TRBJ1-5; 11 positions match TRBD1. With 0 bases clipped from V and 5 bases from J, the junction kept 0 bases outside the gene matches. Germline loops: CDR1 ENHRY, CDR2 SYGVKD. The CDR3 runs 15 residues. The CDR3 coding sequence is TGTGCCATCAGTGAGTCGGGACAGGGGGATCAGCCCCAGCATTTT. Translated: CAISESGQGDQPQHF.

The CDR3 coding sequence is TGTGCCAGCAGTGAACCCCATCCTGGGGCCAACGTCCTGACTTTC. Protein product: CASSEPHPGANVLTF. The chain carries TRBV2 and TRBJ2-6; the D is unclear. The length of the CDR3 is 15 residues. V was pared by 2 bases and J by 2 bases, with 7 bases between. Germline lookup yields CDR1 SNHLY and CDR2 FYNNEI.

The chain combines TRBV7-2 with TRBJ2-1; 9 bases are a match to TRBD2. Trimming removed 1 base from V and 8 bases from J; junction bases left unmatched: 6. Germline CDR1 is SGHTA and CDR2 is FQGNSA. CDR3 length: 15 amino acids. The CDR3 is CASSLGGSGSHEQFF. Written as DNA, the CDR3 is TGTGCCAGCAGCTTAGGGGGTAGCGGGAGCCATGAGCAGTTCTTC.

This clone turned up a few times. The rearrangement joins TRBV6-5 to TRBJ2-7; TRBD2 aligns across 8 bases. The CDR3 is 14 residues long. With V trimmed by 6 bases and J by 1 base, 5 bases remained unmatched. Per the germline V gene, CDR1 is MNHEY and CDR2 is SVGAGI. CDR3 in DNA: TGTGCCAGCAGCACCGGGACTAGGTCCTACGAGCAGTACTTC. This translates into CASSTGTRSYEQYF.

Turning to this clone: One junction end disagrees with the germline gene, perhaps due to a read error. CDR3 loop: CASSNWDRAEWTKNSQYF. CDR3 nucleotides: TGTGCCAGCAGTAACTGGGACAGGGCGGAGTGGACCAAAAACAGTCAGTACTTC. The chain carries TRBV28 and TRBJ2-4; 9 bases are a match to TRBD1. Germline CDR1 reads MDHEN; CDR2 reads SYDVKM. This CDR3 contains 18 residues. Together with reference TRBV28 and TRBJ2-4, the CDR3 gives the full variable domain: DVKVTQSSRYLVKRTGEKVFLECVQDMDHENMFWYRQDPGLGLRLIYFSYDVKMKEKGDIPEGYSVSREKKERFSLILESASTNQTSMYLCASSNWDRAEWTKNSQYFGAGTRLSVL.

The J gene is TRBJ1-2, the V gene TRBV6-5; possible D gene TRBD1, 5 bases. V lost 8 bases, J lost 7 bases, and 17 bases lay in between. Looked up from germline, CDR1 is MNHEY and CDR2 is SVGAGI. The CDR3 totals 13 residues. In DNA, the CDR3 is TGTGCCAGCGGTAGGCGATCCGGGGGTGGCTACACCTTC. Translation: CASGRRSGGGYTF.